This passage covers 13 T cell receptor beta chains from one sample sequenced in a study of identifying expanded T cells in peripheral blood. The assay was immunoSEQ multiplex PCR, and TCRdb's table has in-frame clones only and misses some. The sample shows roughly 100,000 clones, roughly 86% of them seen only once. Sequenced: blood. Receptor source: a person between 18 and 75 years old in good health.

This chain uses TRBV10-3 with TRBJ2-3; D unresolved. There are 13 residues in the CDR3. Trimming removed 5 bases from V and 5 bases from J, with 11 bases in between. Germline assignment: CDR1 ENHRY and CDR2 SYGVKD. DNA of the CDR3: TGTGCCATCAGTCGTACTCTGAAAGATACGCAGTATTTT. This translates into CAISRTLKDTQYF.

This rearrangement joins TRBV9 to TRBJ2-2; D uncertain. The CDR3 runs 13 residues. With 0 bases removed from V and 7 bases from J, the gap between germline ends came to 7 bases. Germline CDR1 is SGDLS and CDR2 is YYNGEE. The CDR3 protein is CASSVDAFGELFF. CDR3 sequence (DNA): TGTGCCAGCAGCGTAGACGCGTTCGGGGAGCTGTTTTTT.

The chain is built from TRBV7-2 and TRBJ2-7; D uncertain. Trimming took off 7 bases at V and 2 bases at J, with 9 bases between the two ends. The CDR3 totals 12 residues. Germline values: CDR1 SGHTA, CDR2 FQGNSA. CDR3 in DNA: TGTGCCAGCACCCCCCCCGCCTACGAGCAGTACTTC. Amino acids: CASTPPAYEQYF.

The CDR3 DNA is TGTGCCAGTAGCCCTTTCAGGGCAAATCTTTCCTACGAGCAGTACTTC. This sequence encodes CASSPFRANLSYEQYF. This chain joins TRBV19 and TRBJ2-7; the D gene is possibly TRBD1 (5 bases). This CDR3 comprises 16 residues. Trimming removed 6 bases at V and 1 base at J, with 19 bases between. Germline loops: CDR1 LNHDA, CDR2 SQIVND (reference sequence).

This chain links TRBV28 with TRBJ2-5; maybe TRBD1 (5 bases). Germline CDR1 reads MDHEN; CDR2 reads SYDVKM. This CDR3 has 14 amino acids. V was shortened by 3 bases and J by 3 bases, with 11 bases between the two germline ends. In nucleotides, the CDR3 is TGTGCCAGCAGTTTGGGAAGGGGTGAAGAGACCCAGTACTTC. It is translated as CASSLGRGEETQYF.

J is TRBJ2-6 and V is TRBV4-1; D gene ambiguous. Germline CDR1 reads MGHRA; CDR2 reads YSYEKL. The CDR3 is made up of 15 amino acids. Between the trimmed V and J ends, which lost 0 bases and 3 bases, there was a span of 6 bases. CDR3 residues: CASSQDLHGANVLTF. The CDR3 nucleotides read TGCGCCAGCAGCCAAGATCTCCATGGGGCCAACGTCCTGACTTTC.

The rearrangement links TRBV11-2 to TRBJ2-5; D is ambiguous. Trimming took 0 bases from V and 4 from J, leaving 0 bases between them. Germline CDR1 is SGHAT and CDR2 is FQNNGV. The CDR3 is 11 amino acids. CDR3 nucleotide sequence: TGTGCCAGCAGCTTAGAAGAGACCCAGTACTTC. As protein: CASSLEETQYF.

This sequence joins TRBV10-2 and TRBJ2-7; 7 nucleotides match TRBD1. Germline CDR1 is WSHSY and CDR2 is SAAADI. The CDR3 contains 13 residues. Trimming at V came to 6 bases and at J to 2 bases, leaving 4 bases not matched to a gene. The CDR3 nucleotides are TGCGCCAGCAGAGCTGGGACAGCCTACGAGCAGTACTTC. It translates to CASRAGTAYEQYF.

This clone occurred once. J is TRBJ2-1 and V is TRBV9; tentative D call: TRBD2 (5 bases). The germline V gene has CDR1 SGDLS and CDR2 YYNGEE. This CDR3 spans 16 amino acids. Trimming removed 3 bases from V and 5 bases from J, with 18 bases in between. CDR3 DNA sequence: TGTGCCAGCAGCGCTAGGACTTCCCTAACTAACAATGAGCAGTTCTTC. It specifies CASSARTSLTNNEQFF.

This chain joins TRBV21-1 and TRBJ2-5. TRBV21-1 is noted as a pseudogene. This CDR3 is built from 14 residues. In DNA, the CDR3 is TGTGCCAGCAGCGATTGGGTCCAGCAAGAGACCCAGTACTTC. The encoded protein is CASSDWVQQETQYF.

The V call is TRBV5-6, the J call TRBJ1-1; a weak D match, TRBD1 (6 bases). The germline gives CDR1 SGHDT, CDR2 YYEEEE. The CDR3 length is 13 residues. The V end lost 4 bases, the J end lost 3 bases, and 10 bases lay between the germline ends. CDR3 nucleotide sequence: TGTGCCAGCAGCGTAGACAGGCACACTGAAGCTTTCTTT. Translation gives CASSVDRHTEAFF.

This sequence joins TRBV28 and TRBJ2-7, with 11 bases matching TRBD2. Unmatched junction bases numbered 4, after V lost 2 bases and J lost 1 base. This CDR3 spans 16 amino acids. Germline-derived CDR1 and CDR2 are MDHEN and SYDVKM. The CDR3 DNA reads TGTGCCAGCAGTTTACCGGGACTAGCGGTTTCCTACGAGCAGTACTTC. Translation gives CASSLPGLAVSYEQYF. Full variable domain (remainder filled in from reference TRBV28 and TRBJ2-7): DVKVTQSSRYLVKRTGEKVFLECVQDMDHENMFWYRQDPGLGLRLIYFSYDVKMKEKGDIPEGYSVSREKKERFSLILESASTNQTSMYLCASSLPGLAVSYEQYFGPGTRLTVT.

V usage is TRBV5-1 and J usage is TRBJ2-3; D not resolved. V was trimmed by 0 bases and J by 0 bases, leaving 8 bases between them. This CDR3 has 15 amino acids. Germline V gene lookup returns CDR1 SGHRS and CDR2 YFSETQ. This CDR3 is CASSLDAYSTDTQYF. CDR3 bases: TGCGCCAGCAGCTTGGATGCCTACAGCACAGATACGCAGTATTTT.